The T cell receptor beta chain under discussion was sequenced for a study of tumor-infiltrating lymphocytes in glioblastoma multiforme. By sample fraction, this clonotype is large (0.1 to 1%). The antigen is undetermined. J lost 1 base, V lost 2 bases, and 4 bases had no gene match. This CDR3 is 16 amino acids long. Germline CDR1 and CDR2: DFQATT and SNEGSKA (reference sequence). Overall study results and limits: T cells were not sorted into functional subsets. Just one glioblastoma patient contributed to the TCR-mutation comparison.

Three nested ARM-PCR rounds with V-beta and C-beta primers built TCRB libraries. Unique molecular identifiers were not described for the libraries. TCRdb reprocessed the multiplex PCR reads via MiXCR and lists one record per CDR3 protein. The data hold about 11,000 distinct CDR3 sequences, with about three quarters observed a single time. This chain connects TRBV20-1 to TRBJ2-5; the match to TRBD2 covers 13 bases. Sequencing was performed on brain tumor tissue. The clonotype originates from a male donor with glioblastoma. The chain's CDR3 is CSARPRTSGSQETQYF. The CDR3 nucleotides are TGCAGTGCTAGACCTAGGACTAGCGGGAGCCAAGAGACCCAGTACTTC.